The 24 T cell receptor beta chains reported below all come from one sample, sequenced in a study of CD8+ T cells in alopecia areata (dated by TCRdb to between 2018 and 2020). Interpreted using the paper, the time point label stands for: roughly 24 weeks on oral tofacitinib. The treatment or condition label on this specimen signifies: oral pan-JAK inhibitor, 5-10 mg twice daily. Receptor amplification or capture employed the immunoSEQ multiplex PCR assay. RNA was extracted from all samples and reverse transcribed into cDNA, which served as template for TCR sequencing. The source is immuneACCESS, and TCRdb retained only in-frame sequences with V and J called. Part of the clones is not carried over; for the studies checked, unresolved V genes explain less than half of this, and the remainder is unexplained. The sample table records some 200,000 clones; 58% of these occur just once. Of the sample, 5.5% falls within the top ten clones.

The sample in question was CD4+ T cells sorted from blood, obtained at week 24, from a patient treated with tofacitinib. All receptors come from a human donor with alopecia areata.

The chain employs TRBV10-3 and TRBJ1-1; a weak D match, TRBD1 (5 bases). The germline V gene encodes CDR1 ENHRY and CDR2 SYGVKD. CDR3 size: 13 residues. The V and J ends lost 4 bases and 4 bases respectively, with 10 bases between them. The CDR3 DNA reads TGTGCCATCAGTGGGTCGGGGGGCACTGAAGCTTTCTTT. Residues: CAISGSGGTEAFF.

This clone was observed a few times. The V and J genes are TRBV27 and TRBJ2-7; 13 positions agree with TRBD2. The CDR3 is made up of 16 amino acids. The junction had 5 bases not matched to a gene; V was cut back by 4 bases and J by 2 bases. CDR1 is MNHEY, CDR2 SMNVEV, per germline (reference sequence). In DNA, the CDR3 is TGTGCCAGCAGTTCTAGAGGACTAGCGGGAGCCTACGAGCAGTACTTC. Protein product: CASSSRGLAGAYEQYF.

The J gene is TRBJ2-7, the V gene TRBV6-6, with D possibly being TRBD1 (6 bases). Germline values: CDR1 MNHNY, CDR2 SVGAGI (reference sequence). The CDR3 consists of 13 residues. V was trimmed by 8 bases and J by 2 bases, leaving 13 bases between them. This chain's CDR3 is CASSSGTTYEQYF. Here the CDR3 DNA reads TGTGCCAGCTCCTCCGGGACAACCTACGAGCAGTACTTC.

V usage is TRBV9 and J usage is TRBJ1-4, with a possible D match to TRBD1 (6 bases). CDR1 and CDR2 from the germline V gene are SGDLS and YYNGEE. Trimming left V 4 bases short and J 10 bases short, with 20 bases between. The CDR3 extends over 15 amino acids. The CDR3: CASSPSYGQYRKLFF. The CDR3 DNA follows: TGTGCCAGCAGCCCTTCCTACGGACAGTACCGAAAACTGTTTTTT.

V is TRBV29-1 and J is TRBJ2-5; a weak D match, TRBD1 (5 bases). V was cut by 7 bases and J by 0 bases, with 9 bases left in between. This CDR3 is built from 12 residues. The germline CDR1 and CDR2 sequences are SQVTM and ANQGSEA. CDR3 bases: TGCAGCGCCGACAGTCACCAAGAGACCCAGTACTTC. Amino acids: CSADSHQETQYF.

This clone was seen only a few times. The rearrangement joins TRBV7-3 to TRBJ2-2; the D is unclear. This CDR3 is 14 amino acids long. The germline gives CDR1 SGHTA, CDR2 FQGTGA. The V end lost 7 bases, the J end lost 1 base, and 10 bases lay between the germline ends. The CDR3 nucleotides are TGTGCCAGCACCGAAGGACGGAACACCGGGGAGCTGTTTTTT. The encoded protein is CASTEGRNTGELFF.

V is TRBV5-6 and J is TRBJ2-5; D not certain. The CDR3 has 14 residues. Trimming cost V 0 bases and J 4 bases, with 10 bases left between them. CDR1 and CDR2 from the germline V gene are SGHDT and YYEEEE. CDR3 sequence: CASSLVSDGETQYF. CDR3 coding DNA: TGTGCCAGCAGCTTGGTGTCAGACGGAGAGACCCAGTACTTC.

This chain links TRBV2 with TRBJ2-2; D is possibly TRBD1 (7 bases). This CDR3 contains 14 residues. The germline V and J ends were trimmed by 8 bases and 1 base, with 11 bases remaining between them. The germline gives CDR1 SNHLY, CDR2 FYNNEI. CDR3 nucleotide sequence: TGTGCCAGCGCGGGGACAGTGAACACCGGGGAGCTGTTTTTT. The encoded protein is CASAGTVNTGELFF.

The genes are TRBV2 and TRBJ1-2; 8 bases agree with TRBD1. CDR1 is SNHLY and CDR2 is FYNNEI in the germline V gene. With 2 bases clipped from V and 8 bases from J, the junction kept 4 bases outside the gene matches. This CDR3 region has 13 residues. The CDR3, as DNA: TGTGCCAGCAGTGAACTCAGGGGGCGAGGCTACACCTTC. It specifies CASSELRGRGYTF.

The J gene is TRBJ1-1, the V gene TRBV7-2; D not resolved. The V gene lost 3 bases and the J gene lost 4 bases, with 12 bases spanning the gap. The CDR3 runs 14 residues. Germline V gene sequence: CDR1 SGHTA, CDR2 FQGNSA. CDR3 sequence (DNA): TGTGCCAGCAGCTTCCAGTACGTCGGCACTGAAGCTTTCTTT. Translating gives CASSFQYVGTEAFF.

The J gene is TRBJ2-1, the V gene TRBV5-1; 7 bases are shared with TRBD1. Losses at the gene ends were 4 bases for V and 5 bases for J; bases not matched to a gene: 9. CDR1 and CDR2 (germline): SGHRS, YFSETQ. The CDR3 is made up of 15 amino acids. CDR3 sequence reads: CASSVWGQSNNEQFF. The CDR3 coding sequence is TGCGCCAGCAGCGTCTGGGGACAGAGTAACAATGAGCAGTTCTTC.

The rearrangement uses TRBV25-1 and TRBJ2-5; TRBD2 is a possible D gene (6 bases). The V and J ends lost 2 bases and 2 bases respectively, with 12 bases between them. CDR3 size: 15 residues. The germline V gene has CDR1 MGHDK and CDR2 SYGVNS. CDR3 in DNA: TGTGCCAGCAGTGAAGGAGGGAATTTACAAGAGACCCAGTACTTC. Its protein is CASSEGGNLQETQYF.

CDR3 loop: CSAQTEYGYTF. The CDR3 DNA sequence: TGCAGTGCGCAGACAGAGTATGGCTACACCTTC. The chain recombines TRBV20-1 with TRBJ1-2; possible D gene TRBD1, 5 bases. Trimming removed 6 bases from V and 5 bases from J, with 10 bases in between. Germline lookup yields CDR1 DFQATT and CDR2 SNEGSKA (reference sequence). The length of the CDR3 is 11 residues.

J is TRBJ1-6 and V is TRBV2; TRBD1 matches 7 bases. V gave up 4 bases and J gave up 8 bases; unmatched junction bases: 5. The length of the CDR3 is 14 residues. CDR1 and CDR2 (germline): SNHLY, FYNNEI. CDR3 protein: CASSVAGGDSPLHF. In DNA, the CDR3 is TGTGCCAGCAGTGTTGCAGGGGGGGATTCACCCCTCCACTTT.

V usage is TRBV5-1 and J usage is TRBJ2-2, with D possibly called TRBD1 or TRBD2 (6 bases each). Deletions cut 2 bases from V and 2 bases from J, with 7 bases between. The CDR3 has 14 residues. Germline loops: CDR1 SGHRS, CDR2 YFSETQ. The CDR3 region is CASSFGGNTGELFF. CDR3 sequence (DNA): TGCGCCAGCAGCTTCGGGGGCAACACCGGGGAGCTGTTTTTT.

This clone was counted between two and nine times. The V gene is TRBV29-1, the J gene TRBJ1-2; perhaps TRBD1 as D (6 bases). The CDR3 is 15 residues long. Germline V gives CDR1 SQVTM, CDR2 ANQGSEA. The V end lost 5 bases, the J end lost 7 bases, and 23 bases lay between the germline ends. Here the CDR3 reads CSVSGGGTLAAGYTF. The CDR3 nucleotides are TGCAGCGTTTCGGGGGGCGGGACACTGGCTGCTGGCTACACCTTC.

This clone was picked up one time. V usage is TRBV7-2 and J usage is TRBJ2-7; D perhaps matches TRBD1 (6 bases). Germline assignment: CDR1 SGHTA and CDR2 FQGNSA. The CDR3 is made up of 15 amino acids. With 7 bases removed from V and 0 bases from J, the gap between germline ends came to 16 bases. CDR3 protein: CASTIGTGSSYEQYF. CDR3 in DNA: TGTGCCAGCACCATCGGAACAGGGAGCTCCTACGAGCAGTACTTC. The full variable domain, in which reference TRBV7-2 and TRBJ2-7 provide the parts outside the CDR3, is GAGVSQSPSNKVTEKGKDVELRCDPISGHTALYWYRQSLGQGLEFLIYFQGNSAPDKSGLPSDRFSAERTGGSVSTLTIQRTQQEDSAVYLCASTIGTGSSYEQYFGPGTRLTVT.

The CDR3 sequence is CSVERGSADTQYF. In nucleotides, the CDR3 is TGCAGCGTTGAAAGGGGTAGCGCAGATACGCAGTATTTT. The J gene is TRBJ2-3, the V gene TRBV29-1; possibly TRBD1 or TRBD2 for D (5 bases each). V dropped 2 bases and J dropped 4 bases, with 10 bases sitting between them. The germline V gene encodes CDR1 SQVTM and CDR2 ANQGSEA. The CDR3 covers 13 residues.

This clone has only a few counts. J is TRBJ2-5 and V is TRBV5-4; 9 positions agree with TRBD1. Germline V gives CDR1 SGHNT, CDR2 YYREEE (reference sequence). The CDR3 sequence is 15 residues long. The ends lost 4 bases at V and 1 base at J; junction bases unmatched: 5. The CDR3 loop is CASSKGQGTQETQYF. The CDR3 DNA reads as TGTGCCAGCAGCAAGGGACAGGGAACCCAAGAGACCCAGTACTTC. The whole variable domain, remainder taken from reference TRBV5-4 and TRBJ2-5, is ETGVTQSPTHLIKTRGQQVTLRCSSQSGHNTVSWYQQALGQGPQFIFQYYREEENGRGNFPPRFSGLQFPNYSSELNVNALELDDSALYLCASSKGQGTQETQYFGPGTRLLVL.

This clone was recorded a few times. The gene calls are TRBV5-1 and TRBJ2-5; TRBD2 matches at 8 bases. The CDR3 has 17 amino acids. Germline V gene sequence: CDR1 SGHRS, CDR2 YFSETQ. Unmatched junction bases numbered 8, after V lost 0 bases and J lost 1 base. The CDR3 DNA is TGCGCCAGCAGCTTGGCCAAGCGGGAGCTGGGCCAAGAGACCCAGTACTTC. Translating gives CASSLAKRELGQETQYF.

The rearrangement uses TRBV7-9 and TRBJ1-2; D is perhaps TRBD1 (5 bases). Trimming removed 5 bases from V and 6 bases from J, with 22 bases in between. CDR1 is SEHNR, CDR2 FQNEAQ, per germline (reference sequence). The CDR3 loop spans 16 amino acids. The CDR3 reads CASSGQRKGDPNGYTF. The CDR3 DNA reads TGTGCCAGCAGCGGACAAAGAAAGGGTGATCCGAATGGCTACACCTTC.

Regarding this clone: The junction shows a germline mismatch at one end, possibly a read error. The chain's CDR3 is CASSPEEGQGVF. The CDR3 coding sequence is TGCGCCAGCAGCCCGGAAGAGGGACAGGGGGTATTC. The chain combines TRBV5-1 with TRBJ2-7, with 11 nucleotides matching TRBD1. This CDR3 spans 12 amino acids. Germline assignment: CDR1 SGHRS and CDR2 YFSETQ.

The gene calls are TRBV25-1 and TRBJ2-5, with 8 bases identical to TRBD2. The trim removed 3 bases at V and 7 bases at J, leaving 7 bases unmatched. There are 14 residues in the CDR3. The V gene's germline CDR1 is MGHDK and CDR2 SYGVNS. CDR3 coding DNA: TGTGCCAGCAGTGATACCGGGACTAGTTGGACCCAGTACTTC. It codes for CASSDTGTSWTQYF.

The V call is TRBV5-6, the J call TRBJ2-1; no reliable D call. The V end was cut by 1 base, the J end by 3 bases, with 11 bases between. From germline, CDR1 is SGHDT and CDR2 YYEEEE. CDR3 length: 15 amino acids. This CDR3 is CASSLPGRNYNEQFF. For the CDR3, the DNA is TGTGCCAGCAGCTTGCCAGGCAGAAACTACAATGAGCAGTTCTTC.